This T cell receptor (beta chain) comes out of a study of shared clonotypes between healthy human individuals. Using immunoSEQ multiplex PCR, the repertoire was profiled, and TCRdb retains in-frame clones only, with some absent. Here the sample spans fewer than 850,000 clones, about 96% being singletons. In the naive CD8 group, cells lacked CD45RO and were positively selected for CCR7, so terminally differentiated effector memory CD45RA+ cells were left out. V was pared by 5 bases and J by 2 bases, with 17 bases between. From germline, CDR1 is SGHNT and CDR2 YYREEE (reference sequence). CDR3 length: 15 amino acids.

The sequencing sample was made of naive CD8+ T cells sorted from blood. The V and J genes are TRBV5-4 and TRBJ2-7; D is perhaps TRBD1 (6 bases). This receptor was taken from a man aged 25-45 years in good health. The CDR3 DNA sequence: TGTGCCAGCAGACTGCAACAGGGACCCACCTACGAGCAGTACTTC. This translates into CASRLQQGPTYEQYF.